This T cell receptor (beta chain) was sequenced in a study of T cells after yellow fever vaccination. Whole-study results and caveats: Some clonotypes, a small share, were shared between CD4 and CD8 compartments. A faster peak, day 5 versus 15, was reached by the weaker secondary response. Detected again after the booster were most primary-vaccination clones, at almost 97% CD4 and 88% CD8.

The TCR cDNA carried a universal primer site and UMIs from 5'RACE template switching. TCRdb re-called the 5' RACE reads with MiXCR, one entry per CDR3 protein. The sample comprises a few hundred thousand distinct CDR3 sequences, about 15% of which are singletons, and 15% to 20% rests with the top ten. Germline loops: CDR1 MNHNS, CDR2 SASEGT. This CDR3 comprises 13 residues. A note on this clonotype: As yet, its antigen is unknown. The junction shows a germline mismatch at one end, possibly a read error.

This receptor was taken from a man aged 18-30 years who received the YFV17D yellow fever vaccine. This chain uses TRBV6-1 with TRBJ2-7; 12 bases fit TRBD1. The sample here was PBMCs, taken more than 4 days after the first yellow fever vaccination. This chain's CDR3 is CASSEMDGTGGEF. CDR3 DNA: TGTGCCAGCAGTGAAATGGATGGGACAGGGGGCGAATTC.